One sample yielded the 25 T cell receptor beta chains listed below, sequenced in a study of neoadjuvant anti-PD-1 for oral cavity cancer. Profiled with immunoSEQ multiplex PCR; TCRdb holds only in-frame clones, not every one. The sample holds 17,000 or so clones; over 65% are singletons and the top ten take approximately 3%. Source: PBMCs, taken before nivolumab (anti-PD-1) treatment. The receptors come from a person aged 35 to 85 with oral cavity squamous cell carcinoma.

The chain joins TRBV30 to TRBJ2-5; D call uncertain. Germline V gene sequence: CDR1 GTSNPN, CDR2 SVGIG (reference sequence). Trimming took off 0 bases at V and 4 bases at J, with 6 bases between the two ends. The CDR3 extends over 12 amino acids. The CDR3 DNA sequence: TGTGCCTGGAGTGTACTCGTAGAGACCCAGTACTTC. It yields the protein CAWSVLVETQYF.

The CDR3 loop is CASSIVTGMSSYNEQFF. For the CDR3, the DNA is TGTGCCAGTAGTATCGTTACCGGGATGAGCTCCTACAATGAGCAGTTCTTC. The V gene is TRBV19, the J gene TRBJ2-1; possible D gene TRBD2, 5 bases. The V and J ends lost 3 bases and 0 bases respectively, with 15 bases between them. Germline V gene data show CDR1 as LNHDA and CDR2 as SQIVND (reference sequence). The CDR3 totals 17 residues.

The chain employs TRBV28 and TRBJ1-1; 7 nucleotides align to TRBD1. Germline loops: CDR1 MDHEN, CDR2 SYDVKM. This CDR3 is built from 11 residues. Trimming removed 2 bases from V and 10 bases from J; junction bases left unmatched: 1. Here the CDR3 DNA reads TGTGCCAGCAGTTTAGGACAGGTAGCTTTCTTT. Encoded protein: CASSLGQVAFF.

Only a few counts were recorded for this clone. The V gene is TRBV30, the J gene TRBJ2-7, with D uncertain. V was clipped by 4 bases and J by 2 bases, with 9 bases between them. The length of the CDR3 is 12 residues. Germline CDR1 GTSNPN, CDR2 SVGIG (reference sequence). The CDR3 DNA reads as TGTGCCTGGAAAGGTCTCCCCTACGAGCAGTACTTC. As protein: CAWKGLPYEQYF.

This sequence joins TRBV19 and TRBJ2-3; D perhaps matches TRBD1 (7 bases). Germline V lookup: CDR1 LNHDA, CDR2 SQIVND (reference sequence). V was clipped by 5 bases and J by 4 bases, with 13 bases between them. The CDR3 has 14 amino acids. The CDR3 DNA sequence: TGTGCCAGTAGTTCGGAGGGGGCAGCAGATACGCAGTATTTT. Protein product: CASSSEGAADTQYF.

The chain joins TRBV5-6 to TRBJ2-7; 11 bases match TRBD1. With 1 base clipped from V and 6 bases from J, the junction kept 12 bases outside the gene matches. Per the germline V gene, CDR1 is SGHDT and CDR2 is YYEEEE. The CDR3 sequence is 17 residues long. CDR3: CASSLKGTGGRLGEQYF. The CDR3 coding sequence is TGTGCCAGCAGCTTGAAGGGGACAGGGGGTCGGCTAGGCGAGCAGTACTTC. The full variable domain, rest sourced from reference TRBV5-6 and TRBJ2-7, is DAGVTQSPTHLIKTRGQQVTLRCSPKSGHDTVSWYQQALGQGPQFIFQYYEEEERQRGNFPDRFSGHQFPNYSSELNVNALLLGDSALYLCASSLKGTGGRLGEQYFGPGTRLTVT.

The chain combines TRBV6-6 with TRBJ2-7, with 9 positions matching TRBD2. The CDR3 length is 16 residues. Trimming at V came to 0 bases and at J to 3 bases, leaving 6 bases not matched to a gene. CDR1 and CDR2 from the germline V gene are MNHNY and SVGAGI (reference sequence). The CDR3 DNA follows: TGTGCCAGCAGTTACTCGATGGCTAGCGGGAACTACGAGCAGTACTTC. Translated: CASSYSMASGNYEQYF.

This rearrangement joins TRBV5-1 to TRBJ1-4, with D unresolved. The length of the CDR3 is 15 residues. Trimming pared 0 bases from V and 3 bases from J, leaving 9 bases between. Germline V gene data show CDR1 as SGHRS and CDR2 as YFSETQ. The CDR3 DNA reads as TGCGCCAGCAGCTTGGGCGAGGGCTCTAATGAAAAACTGTTTTTT. Residues: CASSLGEGSNEKLFF.

The chain employs TRBV5-4 and TRBJ2-3, with D maybe TRBD1 (6 bases). With 4 bases removed from V and 5 bases from J, the gap between germline ends came to 20 bases. Germline V gives CDR1 SGHNT, CDR2 YYREEE (reference sequence). This CDR3 comprises 16 residues. This CDR3 is CASSGYGTSSRDTQYF. CDR3 nucleotides: TGTGCCAGCAGCGGATACGGGACATCATCAAGAGATACGCAGTATTTT.

This chain links TRBV30 with TRBJ2-7; D unresolved. CDR3 size: 12 residues. Germline values: CDR1 GTSNPN, CDR2 SVGIG (reference sequence). V dropped 3 bases and J dropped 1 base, with 7 bases sitting between them. The DNA for the CDR3 is TGTGCCTGGAGCCTACAGTCCTACGAGCAGTACTTC. Encoded protein: CAWSLQSYEQYF.

CDR3 nucleotides: TGTGCCAGCTCACCGTGGACTAGCGGGCCCAGCTCTGGGGCCAACGTCCTGACTTTC. This gives the protein CASSPWTSGPSSGANVLTF. The chain is built from TRBV18 and TRBJ2-6, with 11 bases identical to TRBD2. With V trimmed by 3 bases and J by 0 bases, 7 bases remained unmatched. Germline CDR1 KGHSH, CDR2 LQKENI. This CDR3 is built from 19 residues.

This clone came up once. The chain uses TRBV5-4 and TRBJ2-1, with 7 nucleotides matching TRBD1. The CDR3 has 15 residues. Germline CDR1 SGHNT, CDR2 YYREEE (reference sequence). Germline trimming cut 1 base from V and 1 base from J; bases unmatched to any gene: 2. CDR3 sequence: CASSLRQGSYNEQFF. As DNA, the CDR3 is TGTGCCAGCAGCTTGAGACAGGGATCCTACAATGAGCAGTTCTTC.

This clone was seen more than once but under ten times. This chain connects TRBV6-5 to TRBJ2-1; a possible D gene is TRBD2 (5 bases). This CDR3 contains 11 residues. Trimming cost V 7 bases and J 8 bases, with 9 bases left between them. In germline, CDR1 is MNHEY, CDR2 SVGAGI. CDR3 coding DNA: TGTGCCAGCAACTGGGGAGATGAGCAGTTCTTC. Its translation is CASNWGDEQFF.

The chain carries TRBV5-1 and TRBJ1-1; D not certain. Germline assignment: CDR1 SGHRS and CDR2 YFSETQ. V was shortened by 0 bases and J by 1 base, with 10 bases between the two germline ends. The CDR3 totals 15 residues. The CDR3: CASSLEQPSNTEAFF. The CDR3 DNA sequence: TGCGCCAGCAGCTTGGAACAGCCCTCGAACACTGAAGCTTTCTTT.

This chain's CDR3 is CASSLGGWTSQFF. In DNA form, the CDR3 reads TGTGCCAGCAGCTTAGGAGGTTGGACTTCGCAGTTCTTC. The V and J genes are TRBV11-3 and TRBJ2-1, with TRBD2 as a possible D gene (5 bases). Germline CDR1 is SGHNT and CDR2 is YENEEA. V lost 1 base and J 12 bases, leaving 13 bases between the germline ends. The CDR3 has 13 residues.

This chain uses TRBV7-3 with TRBJ1-5; possible D gene TRBD1, 5 bases. The CDR3 is 13 residues long. Per germline, CDR1 SGHTA and CDR2 FQGTGA. V lost 5 bases and J 4 bases, leaving 9 bases between the germline ends. The CDR3 region is CASSPGGNQPQHF. CDR3 sequence (DNA): TGTGCCAGCAGCCCCGGGGGTAATCAGCCCCAGCATTTT.

The V call is TRBV5-1, the J call TRBJ2-6; D might be TRBD1 or TRBD2, each matching 6 bases. Trimming took off 0 bases at V and 1 base at J, with 20 bases between the two ends. Germline CDR1 SGHRS, CDR2 YFSETQ. There are 20 residues in the CDR3. CDR3 in amino acids: CASSLAVVGGPLSGANVLTF. CDR3 in DNA: TGCGCCAGCAGCTTGGCCGTGGTAGGGGGGCCCCTATCTGGGGCCAACGTCCTGACTTTC.

The gene calls are TRBV29-1 and TRBJ2-2; D remains unclear. The CDR3 length is 13 residues. Trimming cost V 3 bases and J 4 bases, with 9 bases left between them. In germline, CDR1 is SQVTM, CDR2 ANQGSEA. CDR3 loop: CSVDSQLTGELFF. CDR3 sequence (DNA): TGCAGCGTTGATTCTCAGCTCACCGGGGAGCTGTTTTTT.

The V and J genes are TRBV6-1 and TRBJ1-4; no reliable D call. CDR1 and CDR2 from the germline V gene are MNHNS and SASEGT. V was clipped by 7 bases and J by 0 bases, with 9 bases between them. This CDR3 is built from 14 residues. The CDR3 DNA follows: TGTGCCAGCACCCTTAGCCCAACTAATGAAAAACTGTTTTTT. This gives the protein CASTLSPTNEKLFF.

This clone turned up a few times. This chain connects TRBV7-9 to TRBJ1-5; D is perhaps TRBD1 (5 bases). This CDR3 has 17 amino acids. Germline-derived CDR1 and CDR2 are SEHNR and FQNEAQ (reference sequence). Trimming pared 0 bases from V and 2 bases from J, leaving 14 bases between. The CDR3 DNA is TGTGCCAGCAGCTTAGCGCTAGGGGATGGTGGCAATCAGCCCCAGCATTTT. Its translation: CASSLALGDGGNQPQHF.

This sequence joins TRBV9 and TRBJ1-2; 9 bases fit TRBD1. CDR3 length equals 15 residues. J was trimmed by 0 bases and V by 3 bases; bases with no gene match: 3. CDR1 and CDR2 (germline): SGDLS, YYNGEE. The CDR3 is CASSGGTGTNYGYTF. As DNA, the CDR3 is TGTGCCAGCAGCGGCGGGACAGGGACTAACTATGGCTACACCTTC.

This chain links TRBV7-9 with TRBJ1-3; D uncertain. Germline CDR1 and CDR2: SEHNR and FQNEAQ (reference sequence). The V end was cut by 3 bases, the J end by 3 bases, with 24 bases between. The CDR3 totals 19 residues. CDR3 loop: CASSFLRVSSLLIGNTIYF. The CDR3 region has the DNA TGTGCCAGCAGCTTCCTACGGGTCTCCTCTCTATTGATTGGAAACACCATATATTTT.

Details on this clone: Germline and junction disagree at one end, which may indicate a read error. The rearrangement links TRBV7-7 to TRBJ1-2, with no clear D. Germline V CDR1 and CDR2: SSHAT, FNYEAQ (reference sequence). This CDR3 region has 11 residues. CDR3 DNA: TGTGCTAGCAGCTTAATCCCGGGCTACACCTTC. Translating it yields CASSLIPGYTF.

This chain joins TRBV19 and TRBJ2-3, with 9 nucleotides matching TRBD1. In germline, CDR1 is LNHDA, CDR2 SQIVND (reference sequence). This CDR3 spans 15 amino acids. V dropped 5 bases and J dropped 3; count of bases not matched to a gene: 6. The CDR3 sequence is CASSLSGQGTDTQYF. The CDR3 bases are TGTGCCAGTAGTCTCTCAGGACAGGGGACAGATACGCAGTATTTT. The variable domain in full, completed from reference TRBV19 and TRBJ2-3, reads DGGITQSPKYLFRKEGQNVTLSCEQNLNHDAMYWYRQDPGQGLRLIYYSQIVNDFQKGDIAEGYSVSREKKESFPLTVTSAQKNPTAFYLCASSLSGQGTDTQYFGPGTRLTVL.

The chain joins TRBV10-3 to TRBJ1-4; possible D gene TRBD1, 5 bases. V dropped 2 bases and J dropped 4 bases, with 17 bases sitting between them. This CDR3 contains 17 residues. The germline V gene has CDR1 ENHRY and CDR2 SYGVKD. CDR3 DNA: TGTGCCATCAGTGAGGGAGGGGAGTACGCGGTTAATGAAAAACTGTTTTTT. Its protein product is CAISEGGEYAVNEKLFF.